This TCR beta chain stems from a study of blood T cell repertoires in COVID-19 (dated by TCRdb to the early 2020s). Background for the entire study: Samples covering the acute and convalescent phases of COVID-19 were provided by collaborators in the United States, Italy and Spain. Sample metadata almost always included a de-identified subject ID, COVID-19 status, age in years and sex. Samples came from the ongoing ImmuneRACE study (first 160 participants) plus 1,254 subjects from 6 global collaborators. HLA class I and class II types, where available, came from metadata supplied by the sample provider rather than from assay-based typing. The repertoires were made available in a free public database intended to serve as a resource for research on the immune response to SARS-CoV-2. The prospective study material was composed of cDNA or gDNA derived from T cells, B-cell-depleted T cells, or PBMCs. The dataset comprised deeply sampled blood TCRbeta repertoires from subjects exposed to, actively infected with, or recovered from COVID-19. What the study reported, not specific to this receptor: The quantity of clinical and demographic metadata differed by source and by participant and was supplied without curation.

CDR3 length: 17 amino acids, cysteine to phenylalanine. The retained sequence is limited to the CDR3, 51 bases, with the frame set at the first base. From a lookup of the germline V gene, CDR1 and CDR2 are SGHTA and FQGNSA. Compared with germline, V lacks 2 bases and J lacks 2 bases; bases without a gene match: 8. Collaborating institutions collected whole blood in K2EDTA tubes following their own protocols. For TCRbeta analysis, collaborators shipped samples as frozen whole blood, isolated PBMCs, or DNA extracted from either of those sample types. As to this clone: There is no known antigen for this receptor. No clone much larger than this one lies a single base away; base qualities are absent.

The immunoSEQ Assay, a bias-controlled multiplex PCR, was used to amplify TCRbeta CDR3 regions from genomic DNA. In the source study's methods: The number of nucleated cells in each sample was estimated from the amplification of reference gene primers within the assay. To quantify the absolute abundance of each unique TCRbeta CDR3 rearrangement, sequence reads were collapsed and filtered. For each sample, productive Simpson clonality was calculated by taking the square root of Simpson's diversity index across productive rearrangements. The table comes from immuneACCESS by way of TCRdb, which keeps in-frame sequences with V and J called. Part of the clones is missing from these tables; in studies checked, under half for an unresolved V gene and the rest for unknown reasons. That table furnishes V, J and clone size, whereas the DNA furnished D and trimming. For this sample the table gives 95,000 to 110,000 clones, of which around four fifths were detected only once. Jointly, the top ten make up around 4.8% of the sample.

The V gene is TRBV7-2 and the J gene is TRBJ2-3; 9 bases in between match TRBD2. The receptor's source is a man between 60 and 75 years old with acute or convalescent COVID-19. The material sequenced was peripheral blood. The base sequence is TGTGCCAGCAGCTTAATTCCAGCGGGGGGTTCCACAGATACGCAGTATTTT. This translates into CASSLIPAGGSTDTQYF.